This T cell receptor (beta chain) was recorded in a study of T cell changes during pregnancy in multiple sclerosis. V was pared by 7 bases and J by 6 bases, with 9 bases between. Germline V gene sequence: CDR1 LNHDA, CDR2 SQIVND (reference sequence). The CDR3 sequence is 12 residues long. Generated by immunoSEQ multiplex PCR, the TCRdb table keeps only in-frame clones and is missing some. The sample holds 25,000 to 35,000 clones; around nine tenths are singletons and the top ten take roughly 5%. This clone has a single count. The sequence was collected from a female donor with multiple sclerosis, enrolled in a pregnancy study. The chain joins TRBV19 to TRBJ2-2, with D possibly matching TRBD1 (6 bases). The source material was CD8+ T cells from peripheral blood mononuclear cells, sampled before pregnancy. The DNA of the CDR3 is TGTGCCAGTACGCCAGGGGCCGGGGAGCTGTTTTTT. It specifies CASTPGAGELFF.